This T cell receptor beta chain was observed in a study of cytomegalovirus exposure and HLA in healthy donors. Whole-study results and caveats: Exclusion as indistinguishable affected some V segments, including TRBV6-2 and TRBV6-3. Reported performance of the classifier showed diagnosis of cytomegalovirus status with high specificity and sensitivity. The authors later found TCR association rates varying by HLA locus, with DRB1 most and HLA-C fewest.

PCR used 60 Vbeta primers and 13 Jbeta primers. Assay: immunoSEQ multiplex PCR; the TCRdb copy retains only in-frame clones and omits some. The table lists tens of thousands of clones, about four fifths of them singletons, with roughly 3.8% in the top ten. Turning to this clone: Its antigen is undetermined.

The CDR3 totals 15 residues. V lost 6 bases and J lost 4; bases outside the gene matches: 11. Germline lookup yields CDR1 MNHEY and CDR2 SVGAGI. Nominal health characterized the donors when sampled, though unrecorded immune exposures were likely. The material sequenced was PBMCs. The TCR comes from a man aged 50-59 years in good health and CMV-seronegative. This sequence joins TRBV6-5 and TRBJ1-2; TRBD1 agrees at 7 bases. CDR3 bases: TGTGCCAGCAGGGGGGACAGCTTAGCCCTCTATGGCTACACCTTC. Translation: CASRGDSLALYGYTF.